The rows below give T cell receptor beta chains drawn from one sample of a study of response to subunit inactivated influenza vaccine. Via MiXCR, TCRdb re-called the RT-PCR reads, giving one row per CDR3 protein. The sample holds hundreds of thousands of distinct CDR3 sequences, approximately 7.6% seen once. The sample was PBMCs from blood, taken less than 25 months after vaccination. The origin of the receptors is a man aged 50-75 years who received an inactivated influenza vaccine. Both conserved end residues are part of each CDR3. D genes are given only for firm matches. Size values are once, few and many counts, or a class for expanded clones, and some rows have none.

abundance | j_gene | v_gene | d_gene | CDR3aa | CDR3nt
- | TRBJ1-4 | TRBV27 | - | CASSLSWLGAEKLFF | TGTGCCAGCAGTTTATCATGGCTGGGCGCGGAAAAACTGTTTTTT
few | TRBJ1-2 | TRBV28 | - | CASSGIFGSGVYGYTF | TGTGCCAGCAGTGGGATCTTTGGGTCGGGGGTCTATGGCTACACCTTC
few | TRBJ2-1 | TRBV20-1 | - | CSATRLPGNEQFF | TGCAGTGCCACGCGACTCCCTGGTAATGAGCAGTTCTTC
many | TRBJ2-1 | TRBV6-2/TRBV6-3 | - | CASNQVTGRDFSYNEQFF | TGTGCCAGCAACCAAGTTACAGGCCGGGACTTCTCCTACAATGAGCAGTTCTTC
- | TRBJ2-2 | TRBV5-1 | TRBD1 | CASSQTGTGGELFF | TGCGCCAGCAGCCAAACAGGGACAGGCGGGGAGCTGTTTTTT
few | TRBJ1-4 | TRBV21-1 | - | CASSKAQDTGHNSATNEKLFF | TGTGCCAGCAGCAAAGCGCAAGATACAGGGCACAACTCTGCAACTAATGAAAAACTGTTTTTT
- | TRBJ2-5 | TRBV7-8 | - | CASSLRLYQETQYF | TGTGCCAGCAGCCTACGTTTGTACCAAGAGACCCAGTACTTC
few | TRBJ2-1 | TRBV11-1 | - | CASSLAAGWGRDNYYNEQFF | TGTGCCAGCAGCTTAGCAGCAGGATGGGGCCGGGACAATTACTACAATGAGCAGTTCTTC
few | TRBJ1-1 | TRBV6-5 | - | CASVRGAEAFF | TGTGCCAGCGTTAGGGGTGCTGAAGCTTTCTTT
many | TRBJ2-7 | TRBV3-1 | TRBD2 | CASSQVSSGIGEQYF | TGTGCCAGCAGCCAAGTTTCTAGCGGAATTGGTGAGCAGTACTTC
few | TRBJ1-1 | TRBV29-1 | - | CSVGIEAFF | TGCAGCGTTGGGATCGAAGCTTTCTTT
few | TRBJ2-4 | TRBV9 | - | CASSPGVIGKNIQYF | TGTGCCAGCAGCCCCGGGGTAATCGGCAAAAACATTCAGTACTTC
many | TRBJ1-4 | TRBV12-3/TRBV12-4 | - | CASSVFRAGEEKLFF | TGTGCCAGCAGCGTTTTTCGGGCAGGGGAGGAAAAACTGTTTTTT
- | TRBJ2-7 | TRBV5-1 | TRBD2 | CASSLAGTSSHEQYF | TGCGCCAGCAGCCTCGCCGGGACTAGTTCCCACGAGCAGTACTTC
few | TRBJ1-1 | TRBV4-2 | - | CASSQNAASLNTEAFF | TGTGCCAGCAGCCAAAATGCGGCAAGTCTGAACACTGAAGCTTTCTTT
- | TRBJ2-7 | TRBV6-2/TRBV6-3 | TRBD2 | CASSTGTSGAVDHEQYF | TGTGCCAGCAGCACCGGGACTAGCGGGGCGGTTGACCACGAGCAGTACTTC
few | TRBJ1-5 | TRBV7-8 | - | CASSLVGGGRQPQHF | TGTGCCAGCAGCTTAGTTGGGGGGGGCCGTCAGCCCCAGCATTTT
few | TRBJ2-2 | TRBV7-9 | TRBD2 | CASSLRLAANTGELFF | TGTGCCAGCAGCTTACGACTAGCGGCGAACACCGGGGAGCTGTTTTTT
many | TRBJ2-3 | TRBV12-3/TRBV12-4 | TRBD2 | CASSLGGGAEDTQYF | TGTGCCAGCAGTTTAGGCGGGGGGGCGGAAGATACGCAGTATTTT
many | TRBJ2-3 | TRBV20-1 | - | CSANPESGTDTQYF | TGCAGTGCAAACCCTGAGTCTGGCACAGATACGCAGTATTTT
- | TRBJ2-5 | TRBV4-2 | TRBD2 | CASSQDLSGREKETQYF | TGTGCCAGCAGCCAAGATCTTAGCGGGAGGGAGAAAGAGACCCAGTACTTC
few | TRBJ1-1 | TRBV12-3/TRBV12-4 | - | CASSRRRGAGLGAFF | TGTGCCAGCAGTAGACGGAGGGGGGCGGGATTGGGAGCTTTCTTT
many | TRBJ2-3 | TRBV20-1 | - | CSARGGARSTDTQYF | TGCAGTGCTAGAGGTGGGGCTAGGTCCACAGATACGCAGTATTTT
few | TRBJ1-2 | TRBV9 | - | CASSVSGTTNYGYTF | TGTGCCAGCAGCGTCTCGGGGACTACAAACTATGGCTACACCTTC
many | TRBJ1-5 | TRBV24-1 | - | CATSGRGGSNQPQHF | TGTGCCACCAGCGGCAGGGGAGGAAGCAATCAGCCCCAGCATTTT
many | TRBJ2-5 | TRBV18 | - | CASSPNRQETQYF | TGTGCCAGCTCGCCGAACAGACAAGAGACCCAGTACTTC
- | TRBJ2-3 | TRBV29-1 | - | CSVRRDYFTDTQYF | TGCAGCGTTCGCCGGGATTATTTCACAGATACGCAGTATTTT
- | TRBJ2-2 | TRBV18 | TRBD2 | CASSAALAGGLNTGELFF | TGTGCCAGCTCTGCGGCCCTAGCGGGGGGCCTGAACACCGGGGAGCTGTTTTTT